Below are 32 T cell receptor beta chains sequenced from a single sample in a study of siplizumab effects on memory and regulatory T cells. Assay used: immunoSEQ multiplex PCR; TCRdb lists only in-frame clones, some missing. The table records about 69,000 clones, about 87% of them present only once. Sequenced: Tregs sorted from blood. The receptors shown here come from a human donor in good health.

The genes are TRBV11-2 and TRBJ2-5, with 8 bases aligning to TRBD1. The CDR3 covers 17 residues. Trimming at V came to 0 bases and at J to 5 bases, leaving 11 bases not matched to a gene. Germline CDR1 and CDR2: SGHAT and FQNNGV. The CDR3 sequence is CASSLDGEDRVGETQYF. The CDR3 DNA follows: TGTGCCAGCAGCTTAGATGGGGAGGACAGGGTCGGGGAGACCCAGTACTTC.

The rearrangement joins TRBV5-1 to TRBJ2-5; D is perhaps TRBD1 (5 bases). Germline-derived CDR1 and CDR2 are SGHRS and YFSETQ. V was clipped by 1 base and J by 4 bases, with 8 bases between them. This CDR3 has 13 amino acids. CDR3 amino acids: CASSLNQGETQYF. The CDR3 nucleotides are TGCGCCAGCAGCTTGAACCAGGGAGAGACCCAGTACTTC.

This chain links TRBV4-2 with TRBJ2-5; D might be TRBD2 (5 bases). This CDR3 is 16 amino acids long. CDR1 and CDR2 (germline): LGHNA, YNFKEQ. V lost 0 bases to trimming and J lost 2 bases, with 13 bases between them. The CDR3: CASSQDGRRGQETQYF. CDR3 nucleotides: TGTGCCAGCAGCCAAGATGGCCGGAGAGGGCAAGAGACCCAGTACTTC.

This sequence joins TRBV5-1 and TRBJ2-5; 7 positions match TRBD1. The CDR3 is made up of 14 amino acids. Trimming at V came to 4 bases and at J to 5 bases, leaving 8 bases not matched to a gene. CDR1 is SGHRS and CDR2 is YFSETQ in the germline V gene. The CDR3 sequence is CASSPVTGVETQYF. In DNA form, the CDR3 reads TGCGCCAGCAGCCCCGTTACAGGGGTCGAGACCCAGTACTTC.

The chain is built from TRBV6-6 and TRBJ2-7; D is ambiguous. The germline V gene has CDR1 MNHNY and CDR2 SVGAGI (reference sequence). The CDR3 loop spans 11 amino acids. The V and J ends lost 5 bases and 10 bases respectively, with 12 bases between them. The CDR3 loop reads CASSVGSDQYF. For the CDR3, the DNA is TGTGCCAGCAGTGTCGGTTCAGACCAGTACTTC.

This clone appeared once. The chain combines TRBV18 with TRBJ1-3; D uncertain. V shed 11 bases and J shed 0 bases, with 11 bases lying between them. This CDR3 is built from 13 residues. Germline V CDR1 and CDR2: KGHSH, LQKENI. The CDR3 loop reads CASCVSSGNTIYF. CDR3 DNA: TGTGCCTCTTGTGTCAGCTCTGGAAACACCATATATTTT.

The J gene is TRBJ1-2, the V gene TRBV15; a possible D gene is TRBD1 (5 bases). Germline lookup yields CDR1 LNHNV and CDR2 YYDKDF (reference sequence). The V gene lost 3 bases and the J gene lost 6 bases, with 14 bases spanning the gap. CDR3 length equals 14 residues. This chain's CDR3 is CATSSAGRGDGYTF. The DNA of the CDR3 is TGTGCCACCAGCAGTGCAGGGAGAGGGGATGGCTACACCTTC.

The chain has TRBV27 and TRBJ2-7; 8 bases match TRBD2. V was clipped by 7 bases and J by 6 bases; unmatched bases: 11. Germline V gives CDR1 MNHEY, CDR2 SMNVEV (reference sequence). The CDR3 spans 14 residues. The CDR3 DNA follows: TGTGCCAGCACCCCCCGGGGGGGGGTGGGCGAGCAGTACTTC. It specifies CASTPRGGVGEQYF.

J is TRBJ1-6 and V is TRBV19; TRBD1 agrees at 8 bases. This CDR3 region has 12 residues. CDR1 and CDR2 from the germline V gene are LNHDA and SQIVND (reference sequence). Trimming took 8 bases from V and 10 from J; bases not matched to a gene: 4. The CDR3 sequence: CASRTGQSPLHF. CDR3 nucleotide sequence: TGTGCCAGTCGGACAGGGCAATCACCCCTCCACTTT.

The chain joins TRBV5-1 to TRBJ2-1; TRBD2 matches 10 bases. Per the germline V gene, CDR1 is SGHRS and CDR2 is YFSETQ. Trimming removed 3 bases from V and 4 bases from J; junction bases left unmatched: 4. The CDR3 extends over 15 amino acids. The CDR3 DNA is TGCGCCAGCAGCTCCGGGACTAGCGTGTACAATGAGCAGTTCTTC. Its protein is CASSSGTSVYNEQFF. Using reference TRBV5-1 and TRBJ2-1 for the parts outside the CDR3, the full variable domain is KAGVTQTPRYLIKTRGQQVTLSCSPISGHRSVSWYQQTPGQGLQFLFEYFSETQRNKGNFPGRFSGRQFSNSRSEMNVSTLELGDSALYLCASSSGTSVYNEQFFGPGTRLTVL.

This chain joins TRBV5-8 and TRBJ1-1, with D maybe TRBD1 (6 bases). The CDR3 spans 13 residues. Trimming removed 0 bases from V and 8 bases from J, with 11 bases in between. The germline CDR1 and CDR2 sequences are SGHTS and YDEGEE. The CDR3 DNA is TGTGCCAGCAGCTTGGGTGGGGGCCTAGAAGCTTTCTTT. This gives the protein CASSLGGGLEAFF. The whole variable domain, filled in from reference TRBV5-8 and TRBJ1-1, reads EAGVTQSPTHLIKTRGQQATLRCSPISGHTSVYWYQQALGLGLQFLLWYDEGEERNRGNFPPRFSGRQFPNYSSELNVNALELEDSALYLCASSLGGGLEAFFGQGTRLTVV.

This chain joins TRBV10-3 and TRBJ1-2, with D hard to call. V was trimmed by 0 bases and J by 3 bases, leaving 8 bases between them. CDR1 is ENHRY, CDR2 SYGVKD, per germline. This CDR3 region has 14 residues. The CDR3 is CAISESSGDYGYTF. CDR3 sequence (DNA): TGTGCCATCAGTGAGTCGTCAGGAGACTATGGCTACACCTTC.

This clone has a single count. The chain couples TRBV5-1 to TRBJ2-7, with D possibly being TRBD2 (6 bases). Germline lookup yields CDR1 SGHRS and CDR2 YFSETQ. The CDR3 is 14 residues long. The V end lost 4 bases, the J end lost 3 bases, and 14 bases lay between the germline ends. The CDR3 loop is CASSPGLRGYEQYF. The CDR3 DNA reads TGCGCCAGCAGCCCGGGACTGAGAGGCTACGAGCAGTACTTC.

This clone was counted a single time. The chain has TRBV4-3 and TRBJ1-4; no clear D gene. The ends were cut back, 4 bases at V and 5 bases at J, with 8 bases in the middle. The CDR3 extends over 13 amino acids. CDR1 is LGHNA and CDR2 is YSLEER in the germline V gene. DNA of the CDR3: TGCGCCAGCAGCCCACACTTGAATGAAAAACTGTTTTTT. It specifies CASSPHLNEKLFF.

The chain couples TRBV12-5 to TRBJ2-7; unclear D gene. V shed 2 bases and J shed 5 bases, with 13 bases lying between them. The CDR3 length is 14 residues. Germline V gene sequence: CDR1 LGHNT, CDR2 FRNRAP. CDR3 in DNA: TGTGCTAGTGGTTTGCTGAATTTTGAGCACGAGCAGTACTTC. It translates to CASGLLNFEHEQYF.

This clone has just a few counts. CDR3 bases: TGTGCCAGCAGCCGCCCTAGCGGGCACCAGGTCGGCGAGCAGTTCTTC. This gives the protein CASSRPSGHQVGEQFF. The V call is TRBV5-6, the J call TRBJ2-1; 8 nucleotides match TRBD2. The germline V gene encodes CDR1 SGHDT and CDR2 YYEEEE. This CDR3 is 16 amino acids long. V lost 4 bases, J lost 10 bases, and 16 bases stayed unmatched.

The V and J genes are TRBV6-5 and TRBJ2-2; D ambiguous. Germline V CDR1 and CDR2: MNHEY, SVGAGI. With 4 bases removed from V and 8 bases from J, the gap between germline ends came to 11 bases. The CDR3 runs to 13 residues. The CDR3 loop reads CASSSRPVGELFF. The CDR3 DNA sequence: TGTGCCAGCAGTTCGCGACCCGTGGGGGAGCTGTTTTTT.

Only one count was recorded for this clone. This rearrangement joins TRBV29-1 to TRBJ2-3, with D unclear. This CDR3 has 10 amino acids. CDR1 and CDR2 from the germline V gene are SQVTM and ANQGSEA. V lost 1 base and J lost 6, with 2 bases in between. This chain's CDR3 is CSVEGDTQYF. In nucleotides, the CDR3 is TGCAGCGTTGAAGGGGATACGCAGTATTTT.

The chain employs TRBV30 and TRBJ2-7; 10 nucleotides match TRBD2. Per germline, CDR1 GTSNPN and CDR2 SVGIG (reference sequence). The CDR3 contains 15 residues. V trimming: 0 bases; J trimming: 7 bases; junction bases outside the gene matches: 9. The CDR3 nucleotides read TGTGCCTGGAGTGTAATCCTAGCGGGAGTTGGGGAGCAGTACTTC. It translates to CAWSVILAGVGEQYF.

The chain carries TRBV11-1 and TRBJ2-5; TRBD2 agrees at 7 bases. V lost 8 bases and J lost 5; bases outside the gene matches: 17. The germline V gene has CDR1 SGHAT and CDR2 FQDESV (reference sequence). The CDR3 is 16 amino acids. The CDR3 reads CASSWGSGTNPETQYF. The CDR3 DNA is TGTGCCAGCTCGTGGGGCTCCGGGACTAACCCGGAGACCCAGTACTTC.

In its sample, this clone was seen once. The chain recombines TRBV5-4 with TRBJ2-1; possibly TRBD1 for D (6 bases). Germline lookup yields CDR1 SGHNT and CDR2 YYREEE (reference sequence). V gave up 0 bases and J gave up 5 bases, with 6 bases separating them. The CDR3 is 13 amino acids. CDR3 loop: CASSLGTDNEQFF. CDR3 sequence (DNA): TGTGCCAGCAGCTTGGGGACAGACAATGAGCAGTTCTTC.

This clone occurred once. CDR3 in amino acids: CASSLGQKAPLHF. The CDR3 DNA reads as TGTGCCAGCAGCTTAGGCCAGAAGGCACCCCTCCACTTT. The chain links TRBV7-8 to TRBJ1-6; the D is unclear. This CDR3 has 13 residues. Trimming took off 1 base at V and 11 bases at J, with 9 bases between the two ends. Germline CDR1 and CDR2: SGHVS and FQNEAQ.

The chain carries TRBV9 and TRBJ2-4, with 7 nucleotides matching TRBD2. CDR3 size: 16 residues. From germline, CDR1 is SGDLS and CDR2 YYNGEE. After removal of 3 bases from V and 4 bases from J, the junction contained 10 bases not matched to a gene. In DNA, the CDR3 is TGTGCCAGCAGCGCTACCCTAGCGGAGCGAAAAAACATTCAGTACTTC. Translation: CASSATLAERKNIQYF.

CDR3 region: CASSGDRGYNSPLHF. The CDR3 DNA follows: TGTGCCAGCAGTGGGGACAGGGGCTATAATTCACCCCTCCACTTT. This chain links TRBV28 with TRBJ1-6, with 10 nucleotides matching TRBD1. V lost 5 bases to trimming and J lost 3 bases; unmatched junction nucleotides: 1. Germline assignment: CDR1 MDHEN and CDR2 SYDVKM. The CDR3 runs 15 residues.

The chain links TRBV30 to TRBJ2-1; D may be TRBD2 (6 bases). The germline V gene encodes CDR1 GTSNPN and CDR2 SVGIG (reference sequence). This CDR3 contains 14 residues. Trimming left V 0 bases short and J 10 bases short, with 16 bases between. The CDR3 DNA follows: TGTGCCTGGAGTGTACTAGCAACCCAGAGGGAGCAGTTCTTC. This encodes CAWSVLATQREQFF.

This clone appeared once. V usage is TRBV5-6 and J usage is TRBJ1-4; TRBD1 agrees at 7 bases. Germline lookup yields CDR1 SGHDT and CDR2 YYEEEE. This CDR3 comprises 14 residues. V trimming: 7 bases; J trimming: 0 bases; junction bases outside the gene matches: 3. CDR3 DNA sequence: TGTGCCAGCCGTACAGGGGCAACTAATGAAAAACTGTTTTTT. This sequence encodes CASRTGATNEKLFF.

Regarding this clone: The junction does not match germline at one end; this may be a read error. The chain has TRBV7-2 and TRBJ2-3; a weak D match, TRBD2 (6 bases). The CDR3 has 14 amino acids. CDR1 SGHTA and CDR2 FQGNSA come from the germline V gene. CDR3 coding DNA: TGTGCCAACAGCTTAGGCGGGATGGGGGATACGCAGTATTTT. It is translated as CANSLGGMGDTQYF.

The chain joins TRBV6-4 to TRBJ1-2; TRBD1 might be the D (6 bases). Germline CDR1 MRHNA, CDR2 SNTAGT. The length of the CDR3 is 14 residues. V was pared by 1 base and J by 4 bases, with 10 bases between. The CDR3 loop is CASSDFDRSYGYTF. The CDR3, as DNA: TGTGCCAGCAGTGACTTTGACAGGTCCTATGGCTACACCTTC.

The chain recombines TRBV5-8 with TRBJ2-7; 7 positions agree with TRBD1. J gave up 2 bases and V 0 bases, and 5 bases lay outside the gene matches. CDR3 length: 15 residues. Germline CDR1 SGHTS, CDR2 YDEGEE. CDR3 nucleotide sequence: TGTGCCAGCAGCTTGGGGTGGGACAGCACCTACGAGCAGTACTTC. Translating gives CASSLGWDSTYEQYF.

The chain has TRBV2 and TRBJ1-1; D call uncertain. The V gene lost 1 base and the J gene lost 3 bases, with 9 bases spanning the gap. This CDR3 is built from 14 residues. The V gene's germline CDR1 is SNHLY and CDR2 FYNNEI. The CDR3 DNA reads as TGTGCCAGCAGTGAAGTCAGTCGGGACACTGAAGCTTTCTTT. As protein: CASSEVSRDTEAFF.

The CDR3 DNA is TGTGCCAGCAGCTTAGCGGCTAGCGGGCCGTACGAGCAGTACTTC. It encodes CASSLAASGPYEQYF. This chain links TRBV7-2 with TRBJ2-7; the match to TRBD2 covers 8 bases. The V segment lost 0 bases and the J segment 4 bases; nucleotides outside the gene matches: 5. Germline V gene lookup returns CDR1 SGHTA and CDR2 FQGNSA. CDR3 length: 15 residues.

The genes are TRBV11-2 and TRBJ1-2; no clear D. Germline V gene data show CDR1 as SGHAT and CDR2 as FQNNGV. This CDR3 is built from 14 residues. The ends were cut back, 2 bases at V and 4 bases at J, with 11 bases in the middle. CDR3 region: CASSLKDLGYGYTF. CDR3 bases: TGTGCCAGCAGCTTAAAAGACCTTGGCTATGGCTACACCTTC.